The 19 T cell receptor beta chains below were found in one sample sequenced in a study of shared clonotypes between healthy human individuals. The protocol was immunoSEQ multiplex PCR, while the TCRdb copy is restricted to in-frame clones and leaves out a portion. The table lists over a million clones, roughly 96% of them singletons. Sequencing used naive CD4+ T cells sorted from blood. Subset defined: CD45RA+ positively selected. These receptors were obtained from a man between 25 and 39 years old in good health.

The chain couples TRBV28 to TRBJ2-1; maybe TRBD2 (6 bases). Germline V CDR1 and CDR2: MDHEN, SYDVKM. This CDR3 contains 14 residues. The germline V and J ends were trimmed by 7 bases and 1 base, with 11 bases remaining between them. CDR3 DNA sequence: TGTGCCAGCAAGATGGGGGGATCCTACAATGAGCAGTTCTTC. Translated, it gives CASKMGGSYNEQFF.

This rearrangement joins TRBV5-1 to TRBJ1-3; D not resolved. CDR3 size: 15 residues. V was trimmed by 5 bases and J by 2 bases, leaving 14 bases between them. Germline V gives CDR1 SGHRS, CDR2 YFSETQ. CDR3 DNA: TGCGCCAGCAGTCGATGGGATGCGACTGGAAACACCATATATTTT. It encodes CASSRWDATGNTIYF.

The sample holds one count of this clone. The chain couples TRBV19 to TRBJ1-5, with D uncertain. Germline V gene sequence: CDR1 LNHDA, CDR2 SQIVND (reference sequence). This CDR3 is 15 amino acids long. The V and J ends lost 6 bases and 1 base respectively, with 13 bases between them. The CDR3, as DNA: TGTGCCAGTAGCAAGACGGCCCAAAGCAATCAGCCCCAGCATTTT. It translates to CASSKTAQSNQPQHF.

The count of this clone is one. The chain is built from TRBV28 and TRBJ2-7; D may be TRBD1 or TRBD2 (5 bases each). Germline assignment: CDR1 MDHEN and CDR2 SYDVKM. The CDR3 consists of 13 residues. V shed 2 bases and J shed 6 bases, with 11 bases lying between them. Here the CDR3 DNA reads TGTGCCAGCAGTTTAGGGGGAGTGGGCGAGCAGTACTTC. Translation: CASSLGGVGEQYF.

The rearrangement joins TRBV2 to TRBJ1-5; D ambiguous. V lost 4 bases to trimming and J lost 0 bases, with 4 bases between them. Looked up from germline, CDR1 is SNHLY and CDR2 is FYNNEI. The CDR3 covers 13 residues. The CDR3 DNA reads as TGTGCCAGCAGTGTGGGTAGCAATCAGCCCCAGCATTTT. Protein product: CASSVGSNQPQHF. The complete variable domain, with remaining parts taken from reference TRBV2 and TRBJ1-5, reads EPEVTQTPSHQVTQMGQEVILRCVPISNHLYFYWYRQILGQKVEFLVSFYNNEISEKSEIFDDQFSVERPDGSNFTLKIRSTKLEDSAMYFCASSVGSNQPQHFGDGTRLSIL.

The chain links TRBV6-1 to TRBJ2-3, with 11 bases that match TRBD2. Germline CDR1 is MNHNS and CDR2 is SASEGT. The CDR3 is made up of 14 amino acids. V lost 6 bases to trimming and J lost 5 bases; unmatched junction nucleotides: 4. CDR3: CASSLAGGGDTQYF. In DNA, the CDR3 is TGTGCCAGCAGCTTAGCGGGAGGGGGAGATACGCAGTATTTT.

This clone has a single count. The chain links TRBV5-4 to TRBJ2-3; tentative D call: TRBD2 (6 bases). V dropped 4 bases and J dropped 0 bases, with 9 bases sitting between them. The CDR3 has 14 residues. CDR1 is SGHNT, CDR2 YYREEE, per germline (reference sequence). The CDR3 spells CASSVGTSTDTQYF. CDR3 nucleotides: TGTGCCAGCAGCGTCGGGACTAGCACAGATACGCAGTATTTT.

The chain combines TRBV5-4 with TRBJ2-5; weak D call: TRBD2 (6 bases). The germline V gene has CDR1 SGHNT and CDR2 YYREEE (reference sequence). The germline V and J ends were trimmed by 0 bases and 6 bases, with 12 bases remaining between them. The CDR3 covers 14 residues. The CDR3 loop is CASSLEGGKKTQYF. In nucleotides, the CDR3 is TGTGCCAGCAGCTTGGAGGGCGGGAAAAAGACCCAGTACTTC.

The rearrangement uses TRBV6-1 and TRBJ2-3; possible D gene TRBD1, 6 bases. This CDR3 region has 15 residues. V gave up 7 bases and J gave up 6 bases, with 20 bases separating them. Germline V gene data show CDR1 as MNHNS and CDR2 as SASEGT. The DNA of the CDR3 is TGTGCCAGCACCAAACAAAACAGGGACATCGATACGCAGTATTTT. This codes for CASTKQNRDIDTQYF.

This chain links TRBV18 with TRBJ1-1; the D is unclear. Trimming removed 1 base from V and 1 base from J, with 13 bases in between. The germline V gene has CDR1 KGHSH and CDR2 LQKENI. This CDR3 region has 16 residues. The CDR3 DNA reads as TGTGCCAGCTCACCACGACTCCAGGCGGGGAACACTGAAGCTTTCTTT. Amino acids: CASSPRLQAGNTEAFF.

The rearrangement links TRBV19 to TRBJ1-3, with no clear D. This CDR3 comprises 16 residues. V was cut by 5 bases and J by 0 bases, with 14 bases left in between. Germline CDR1 and CDR2: LNHDA and SQIVND (reference sequence). In DNA form, the CDR3 reads TGTGCCAGTAGTGACGCCCGCGGCACCTCTGGAAACACCATATATTTT. Translating it yields CASSDARGTSGNTIYF.

The chain has TRBV30 and TRBJ1-3; weak D call: TRBD1 (6 bases). V shed 3 bases and J shed 3 bases, with 12 bases lying between them. The germline gives CDR1 GTSNPN, CDR2 SVGIG (reference sequence). The CDR3 has 14 residues. The CDR3 here is CAWRLVGGGNTIYF. In DNA, the CDR3 is TGTGCCTGGAGGCTGGTAGGGGGTGGAAACACCATATATTTT.

This clone appeared a single time. The chain uses TRBV4-3 and TRBJ1-2; no reliable D call. Looked up from germline, CDR1 is LGHNA and CDR2 is YSLEER. The CDR3 runs 15 residues. Trimming cost V 1 base and J 4 bases, with 13 bases left between them. CDR3 region: CASSQVSRGAYGYTF. The CDR3 region has the DNA TGCGCCAGCAGCCAAGTTAGTCGGGGAGCCTATGGCTACACCTTC.

The chain recombines TRBV7-2 with TRBJ1-4, with unresolved D. The V gene lost 3 bases and the J gene lost 1 base, with 6 bases spanning the gap. This CDR3 is 14 amino acids long. CDR1 SGHTA and CDR2 FQGNSA come from the germline V gene. The CDR3 here is CASSFTLTNEKLFF. Here the CDR3 DNA reads TGTGCCAGCAGCTTTACGCTAACTAATGAAAAACTGTTTTTT.

This clone was counted once. This chain joins TRBV28 and TRBJ1-2; D gene unclear. The CDR3 contains 12 residues. Deletions cut 9 bases from V and 8 bases from J, with 16 bases between. The V gene's germline CDR1 is MDHEN and CDR2 SYDVKM. CDR3 coding DNA: TGTGCCAGTTCCCTAAGCACATGGGGCTACACCTTC. Amino acids: CASSLSTWGYTF.

The chain recombines TRBV5-5 with TRBJ1-1; D possibly corresponds to TRBD1 (5 bases). With 0 bases removed from V and 4 bases from J, the gap between germline ends came to 13 bases. The germline V gene encodes CDR1 SGHKS and CDR2 YYEKEE (reference sequence). The CDR3 runs 15 residues. CDR3 DNA sequence: TGTGCCAGCAGCTTGGTAGGGCAGGGTGGCACTGAAGCTTTCTTT. Amino acid sequence: CASSLVGQGGTEAFF. The entire variable domain, with the rest obtained from reference TRBV5-5 and TRBJ1-1, is as follows: DAGVTQSPTHLIKTRGQQVTLRCSPISGHKSVSWYQQVLGQGPQFIFQYYEKEERGRGNFPDRFSARQFPNYSSELNVNALLLGDSALYLCASSLVGQGGTEAFFGQGTRLTVV.

The CDR3 nucleotides are TGTGCCAGCAGCTTGGGAGGGACTAGCGGCACAGATACGCAGTATTTT. Amino acid sequence: CASSLGGTSGTDTQYF. V is TRBV7-3 and J is TRBJ2-3; TRBD2 matches at 10 bases. This CDR3 contains 16 residues. CDR1 is SGHTA, CDR2 FQGTGA, per germline. The J segment lost 1 base and the V segment lost 3 bases, leaving 4 bases of the junction unmatched.

The chain joins TRBV25-1 to TRBJ2-2; D gene uncertain. CDR3 size: 13 residues. V was cut by 7 bases and J by 2 bases, with 8 bases left in between. Germline CDR1 reads MGHDK; CDR2 reads SYGVNS. CDR3 loop: CASIPKNTGELFF. CDR3 DNA: TGTGCCAGCATCCCGAAAAACACCGGGGAGCTGTTTTTT. Full variable domain (remainder filled in from reference TRBV25-1 and TRBJ2-2): EADIYQTPRYLVIGTGKKITLECSQTMGHDKMYWYQQDPGMELHLIHYSYGVNSTEKGDLSSESTVSRIRTEHFPLTLESARPSHTSQYLCASIPKNTGELFFGEGSRLTVL.

This clone was recorded only once. The V and J genes are TRBV20-1 and TRBJ1-1; perhaps TRBD1 as D (6 bases). The CDR3 has 11 residues. With 5 bases removed from V and 7 bases from J, the gap between germline ends came to 11 bases. Germline CDR1 reads DFQATT; CDR2 reads SNEGSKA (reference sequence). CDR3 nucleotides: TGCAGTGCTGGGCGGACAGTTGAAGCTTTCTTT. It codes for CSAGRTVEAFF.